This T cell receptor (beta chain) was documented in a study of radiotherapy plus CTLA-4 blockade in lung cancer. Study background: Overall, approximately 19% of patients showed an objective response, while over 25% attained disease control. Findings of the study overall: Among blood TCR repertoires after radiotherapy plus ipilimumab, tumor-derived clones expanded.

Germline V CDR1 and CDR2: SGHVS, FQNEAQ. There are 14 residues in the CDR3. Deletions cut 5 bases from V and 2 bases from J, with 13 bases between. Treatment of patients with chemo-refractory metastatic non-small-cell lung cancer consisted of focal radiation plus CTLA-4 blockade with ipilimumab. About this clone itself: Antigen specificity is unknown.

Here immunoSEQ multiplex PCR was the method, and the copy in TCRdb shows in-frame clones only, minus some. The table includes over 100,000 clones, about nine tenths detected once. This clonotype was obtained from a human donor with non-small cell lung cancer that progressed on radiotherapy plus ipilimumab. This chain joins TRBV7-8 and TRBJ2-7; D is possibly TRBD2 (6 bases). This material consisted of peripheral blood, taken from a patient treated with radiotherapy plus ipilimumab. This chain's CDR3 is CASSPTSPTYEQYF. In DNA, the CDR3 is TGTGCCAGCAGCCCAACTAGCCCTACCTACGAGCAGTACTTC.